These 32 T cell receptor beta chains originate from one sample sequenced in a study of blood T cell repertoires in COVID-19. Measured with immunoSEQ multiplex PCR; TCRdb has only the in-frame clones, and not every one. Of roughly 360,000 clones listed, around 83% are singletons. Sequencing used PBMCs or T cells enriched from blood (not recorded which). Every receptor here comes from a woman aged 50 to 60 who had recovered from COVID-19.

The rearrangement links TRBV29-1 to TRBJ2-2; no firm D call. The CDR3 extends over 11 amino acids. V was trimmed by 6 bases and J by 3 bases, leaving 5 bases between them. The germline V gene encodes CDR1 SQVTM and CDR2 ANQGSEA. This CDR3 is CSVQYTGELFF. The DNA for the CDR3 is TGCAGCGTGCAGTACACCGGGGAGCTGTTTTTT.

The chain carries TRBV4-3 and TRBJ2-5, with TRBD2 identical over 7 bases. In germline, CDR1 is LGHNA, CDR2 YSLEER. The CDR3 length is 15 residues. With V trimmed by 0 bases and J by 2 bases, 3 bases remained unmatched. The CDR3 DNA follows: TGCGCCAGCAGCCAAGACCCGCGGGGGCAAGAGACCCAGTACTTC. Protein sequence: CASSQDPRGQETQYF.

This chain uses TRBV9 with TRBJ1-1; D is unresolved. CDR1 and CDR2 from the germline V gene are SGDLS and YYNGEE. Trimming took off 0 bases at V and 1 base at J, with 13 bases between the two ends. There are 16 residues in the CDR3. The chain's CDR3 is CASSVELNPRNTEAFF. CDR3 in DNA: TGTGCCAGCAGCGTAGAGCTTAATCCGAGGAACACTGAAGCTTTCTTT.

This chain connects TRBV10-1 to TRBJ1-1; 8 positions match TRBD1. This CDR3 is built from 17 residues. CDR1 WNHNN and CDR2 SYGVQD come from the germline V gene (reference sequence). With 2 bases clipped from V and 3 bases from J, the junction kept 11 bases outside the gene matches. The CDR3 DNA reads as TGCGCCAGCAGTGAGCAGGGCCAGGGGGCGCCCGACACTGAAGCTTTCTTT. Translated, it gives CASSEQGQGAPDTEAFF.

Note on this clone: No DNA is shown, since the ends of the CDR3 on it are uncertain; the CDR3 is the one TCRdb lists. This chain connects TRBV6-2 or TRBV6-3 to TRBJ2-7; the table's D call, TRBD2, was not checked against the DNA. Germline V CDR1 and CDR2: MNHEY, SVGEGT. With termini counted, the CDR3 has 12 amino acids. The CDR3 loop is CASSTSRYEQYF.

The count of this clone is one. The V call is TRBV29-1, the J call TRBJ1-2; D not resolved. Trimming removed 6 bases at V and 2 bases at J, with 16 bases between. Looked up from germline, CDR1 is SQVTM and CDR2 is ANQGSEA. The CDR3 runs 14 residues. The CDR3 DNA is TGCAGCGTCGGCCACCGGGATTTAAACTATGGCTACACCTTC. It translates to CSVGHRDLNYGYTF.

Only one count was recorded for this clone. The chain couples TRBV3-1 (or the pseudogene TRBV3-2) to TRBJ1-6, with D unresolved. Trimming removed 2 bases at V and 10 bases at J, with 9 bases between. CDR3 size: 13 residues. Germline V gives CDR1 LGHDT, CDR2 YNNKEL (reference sequence). CDR3 residues: CASSQRERSPLHF. CDR3 DNA sequence: TGTGCCAGCAGCCAAAGGGAGAGATCACCCCTCCACTTT.

The CDR3 loop reads CASSQDTGQGGHGYTF. The CDR3 coding sequence is TGTGCCAGCAGCCAAGATACGGGACAGGGAGGGCATGGCTACACCTTC. The chain employs TRBV3-1 (or the pseudogene TRBV3-2) and TRBJ1-2, with 9 bases fitting TRBD1. The CDR3 sequence is 16 residues long. CDR1 and CDR2 (germline): LGHDT, YNNKEL (reference sequence). With V trimmed by 0 bases and J by 6 bases, 8 bases remained unmatched.

V and J are TRBV19 and TRBJ2-1; possibly TRBD2 for D (6 bases). Trimming took 3 bases from V and 0 from J, leaving 18 bases between them. The CDR3 is made up of 18 amino acids. CDR1 and CDR2 from the germline V gene are LNHDA and SQIVND (reference sequence). DNA for the CDR3: TGTGCCAGTAGTATGGCGGGCGGGAAGAGAAGCTCCTACAATGAGCAGTTCTTC. This sequence encodes CASSMAGGKRSSYNEQFF.

The chain links TRBV6-5 to TRBJ1-5, with TRBD1 matching 8 bases. V lost 6 bases, J lost 7 bases, and 8 bases stayed unmatched. This CDR3 is built from 14 residues. Germline V CDR1 and CDR2: MNHEY, SVGAGI. The CDR3 DNA reads TGTGCCAGCAGGATGGGTACAGGGGGGCAGCCCCAGCATTTT. Protein sequence: CASRMGTGGQPQHF.

The V gene is TRBV6-5, the J gene TRBJ2-2; TRBD1 matches at 10 bases. The CDR3 is 13 amino acids. Per germline, CDR1 MNHEY and CDR2 SVGAGI. The ends lost 8 bases at V and 6 bases at J; junction bases unmatched: 3. This CDR3 is CASGTGVAGELFF. The CDR3 DNA reads as TGTGCCAGCGGGACAGGGGTTGCCGGGGAGCTGTTTTTT.

The V gene is TRBV5-4, the J gene TRBJ1-4; 9 bases align to TRBD1. Per the germline V gene, CDR1 is SGHNT and CDR2 is YYREEE (reference sequence). CDR3 length: 14 amino acids. Trimming removed 3 bases from V and 8 bases from J; junction bases left unmatched: 5. The CDR3 reads CASSSWDREEKLFF. The CDR3 DNA is TGTGCCAGCAGCTCATGGGACAGGGAAGAAAAACTGTTTTTT.

The rearrangement links TRBV3-1 (or the pseudogene TRBV3-2) to TRBJ1-1; D might be TRBD1 (6 bases). The germline V gene encodes CDR1 LGHDT and CDR2 YNNKEL (reference sequence). The CDR3 contains 12 residues. V shed 1 base and J shed 8 bases, with 8 bases lying between them. CDR3 loop: CASSQAGAEAFF. CDR3 nucleotides: TGTGCCAGCAGCCAAGCAGGGGCCGAAGCTTTCTTT.

V usage is TRBV6-5 and J usage is TRBJ2-7; D is possibly TRBD1 (5 bases). V lost 7 bases, J lost 6 bases, and 16 bases lay in between. The germline V gene encodes CDR1 MNHEY and CDR2 SVGAGI. This CDR3 spans 13 amino acids. The CDR3 reads CASISSLGREQYF. In nucleotides, the CDR3 is TGTGCCAGCATCTCCTCATTGGGGCGCGAGCAGTACTTC.

The V and J genes are TRBV13 and TRBJ1-3; 8 positions match TRBD1. The CDR3 consists of 15 residues. The J segment lost 0 bases and the V segment lost 5 bases, leaving 3 bases of the junction unmatched. From germline, CDR1 is PRHDT and CDR2 FYEKMQ (reference sequence). The CDR3 reads CASSPTGGSGNTIYF. In nucleotides, the CDR3 is TGTGCCAGCAGCCCTACAGGGGGCTCTGGAAACACCATATATTTT. The full variable domain, its missing parts supplied by reference TRBV13 and TRBJ1-3, is AAGVIQSPRHLIKEKRETATLKCYPIPRHDTVYWYQQGPGQDPQFLISFYEKMQSDKGSIPDRFSAQQFSDYHSELNMSSLELGDSALYFCASSPTGGSGNTIYFGEGSWLTVV.

The rearrangement joins TRBV6-1 to TRBJ2-2, with D maybe TRBD2 (5 bases). The CDR3 extends over 18 amino acids. V was shortened by 0 bases and J by 6 bases, with 20 bases between the two germline ends. From germline, CDR1 is MNHNS and CDR2 SASEGT. The CDR3 nucleotides read TGTGCCAGCAGTGAAGCGCTTCGGAGGTGGTCGGGCTCCGGGGAGCTGTTTTTT. Amino acids: CASSEALRRWSGSGELFF.

The chain uses TRBV28 and TRBJ1-1, with TRBD1 as a possible D gene (5 bases). This CDR3 is built from 15 residues. V lost 6 bases to trimming and J lost 5 bases, with 19 bases between them. Germline CDR1 reads MDHEN; CDR2 reads SYDVKM. DNA of the CDR3: TGTGCCAGCAGCCAAATTGGGGCAGGCAGGACTGAAGCTTTCTTT. Encoded protein: CASSQIGAGRTEAFF.

The chain employs TRBV9 and TRBJ2-7; no clear D. The V gene's germline CDR1 is SGDLS and CDR2 YYNGEE. Trimming took off 0 bases at V and 5 bases at J, with 12 bases between the two ends. The CDR3 runs 14 residues. CDR3 DNA sequence: TGTGCCAGCAGCGTAGGTTTAGGCGGCGACGAGCAGTACTTC. This encodes CASSVGLGGDEQYF.

In DNA form, the CDR3 reads TGTGCCATCAGTGAGTCGGGACAGGGTGAAGGCTACACCTTC. It is translated as CAISESGQGEGYTF. The chain links TRBV10-3 to TRBJ1-2; 9 nucleotides align to TRBD1. Germline V gives CDR1 ENHRY, CDR2 SYGVKD. With V trimmed by 0 bases and J by 8 bases, 4 bases remained unmatched. This CDR3 has 14 amino acids.

The genes are TRBV9 and TRBJ1-4, with 9 bases aligning to TRBD1. The CDR3 sequence is 15 residues long. J lost 8 bases, V lost 3 bases, and 8 bases had no gene match. Germline values: CDR1 SGDLS, CDR2 YYNGEE. The CDR3 protein is CASSARDRAAEKLFF. The CDR3 DNA sequence: TGTGCCAGCAGCGCCCGGGACAGGGCGGCCGAAAAACTGTTTTTT.

The rearrangement uses TRBV19 and TRBJ2-5, with D unclear. Trimming removed 5 bases from V and 4 bases from J, with 8 bases in between. This CDR3 region has 12 residues. Germline CDR1 reads LNHDA; CDR2 reads SQIVND (reference sequence). The CDR3 sequence: CASSAGGETQYF. CDR3 DNA: TGTGCCAGTAGTGCCGGTGGAGAGACCCAGTACTTC.

The rearrangement links TRBV9 to TRBJ1-2, with a tentative D call TRBD1 (5 bases). Germline CDR1 and CDR2: SGDLS and YYNGEE. CDR3 length: 15 amino acids. V dropped 2 bases and J dropped 3 bases, with 14 bases sitting between them. The CDR3 coding sequence is TGTGCCAGCAGCGTCCGGGCCACGGGGGACTATGGCTACACCTTC. Encoded protein: CASSVRATGDYGYTF.

This chain connects TRBV5-4 to TRBJ1-5, with a tentative D call TRBD1 (5 bases). With 2 bases removed from V and 5 bases from J, the gap between germline ends came to 14 bases. The CDR3 is 15 residues long. Germline-derived CDR1 and CDR2 are SGHNT and YYREEE (reference sequence). The CDR3 nucleotides are TGTGCCAGCAGCTTATTCGGAGGAGGGGATCAGCCCCAGCATTTT. This gives the protein CASSLFGGGDQPQHF.

This sequence joins TRBV5-4 and TRBJ1-6, with D possibly matching TRBD1 (6 bases). The germline CDR1 and CDR2 sequences are SGHNT and YYREEE (reference sequence). Trimming shortened V by 4 bases and J by 7 bases, and 12 bases separated the two germline ends. The CDR3 contains 14 residues. CDR3 amino acids: CASSLQTGNSPLHF. In nucleotides, the CDR3 is TGTGCCAGCAGCCTCCAAACAGGGAATTCACCCCTCCACTTT.

The gene calls are TRBV7-9 and TRBJ2-4; 7 nucleotides align to TRBD1. CDR1 and CDR2 from the germline V gene are SEHNR and FQNEAQ (reference sequence). The CDR3 runs 16 residues. V was clipped by 4 bases and J by 0 bases; unmatched bases: 6. The CDR3 reads CASSWGTVIAKNIQYF. Written as DNA, the CDR3 is TGTGCCAGCAGCTGGGGGACAGTTATAGCCAAAAACATTCAGTACTTC.

This CDR3 reads CSVDRGNEKLFF. CDR3 DNA sequence: TGCAGCGTTGACAGGGGGAATGAAAAACTGTTTTTT. The chain employs TRBV29-1 and TRBJ1-4, with TRBD1 matching 7 bases. Losses at the gene ends were 3 bases for V and 5 bases for J; bases not matched to a gene: 0. Germline CDR1 reads SQVTM; CDR2 reads ANQGSEA. The CDR3 has 12 amino acids. Full variable domain (remainder filled in from reference TRBV29-1 and TRBJ1-4): SAVISQKPSRDICQRGTSLTIQCQVDSQVTMMFWYRQQPGQSLTLIATANQGSEATYESGFVIDKFPISRPNLTFSTLTVSNMSPEDSSIYLCSVDRGNEKLFFGSGTQLSVL.

V gene TRBV9 combines with J gene TRBJ1-3, with 8 bases aligning to TRBD1. The germline V gene has CDR1 SGDLS and CDR2 YYNGEE. CDR3 length: 16 residues. V lost 3 bases, J lost 4 bases, and 9 bases stayed unmatched. The chain's CDR3 is CASSAPGGAGGNTIYF. CDR3 sequence (DNA): TGTGCCAGCAGCGCCCCAGGGGGCGCGGGGGGAAACACCATATATTTT.

The V gene is TRBV11-2, the J gene TRBJ2-1; TRBD2 agrees at 7 bases. This CDR3 comprises 13 residues. V lost 5 bases, J lost 6 bases, and 4 bases stayed unmatched. Germline values: CDR1 SGHAT, CDR2 FQNNGV. CDR3 nucleotides: TGTGCCAGCAGCACGGGGGGTTTCAATGAGCAGTTCTTC. Amino acid sequence: CASSTGGFNEQFF. The full variable domain, completed using reference TRBV11-2 and TRBJ2-1, is EAGVAQSPRYKIIEKRQSVAFWCNPISGHATLYWYQQILGQGPKLLIQFQNNGVVDDSQLPKDRFSAERLKGVDSTLKIQPAKLEDSAVYLCASSTGGFNEQFFGPGTRLTVL.

The chain uses TRBV7-9 and TRBJ2-1, with TRBD2 matching 11 bases. J was trimmed by 5 bases and V by 6 bases; bases with no gene match: 3. The length of the CDR3 is 14 residues. Germline-derived CDR1 and CDR2 are SEHNR and FQNEAQ (reference sequence). CDR3 sequence (DNA): TGTGCCAGCAGGCTAGCGGGGGGTGACAATGAGCAGTTCTTC. Protein sequence: CASRLAGGDNEQFF.

V and J are TRBV5-1 and TRBJ2-1, with 8 bases aligning to TRBD2. V trimming: 0 bases; J trimming: 7 bases; junction bases outside the gene matches: 9. The V gene's germline CDR1 is SGHRS and CDR2 YFSETQ. The CDR3 contains 16 residues. DNA for the CDR3: TGCGCCAGCAGCTTGGCCGGCAGCGGGAGCGTTAATGAGCAGTTCTTC. Translated, it gives CASSLAGSGSVNEQFF.

The chain is built from TRBV9 and TRBJ1-3; D remains ambiguous. V was trimmed by 3 bases and J by 2 bases, leaving 9 bases between them. Per the germline V gene, CDR1 is SGDLS and CDR2 is YYNGEE. The CDR3 has 14 residues. The CDR3 region is CASSGHQTGNTIYF. As DNA, the CDR3 is TGTGCCAGCAGCGGACACCAGACTGGAAACACCATATATTTT.

The genes are TRBV5-1 and TRBJ2-6, with D possibly TRBD2 on 6 matching bases. Looked up from germline, CDR1 is SGHRS and CDR2 is YFSETQ. Trimming shortened V by 0 bases and J by 0 bases, and 13 bases separated the two germline ends. This CDR3 region has 18 residues. CDR3 residues: CASSLAQEGSSGANVLTF. In DNA form, the CDR3 reads TGCGCCAGCAGCTTGGCACAGGAGGGGAGCTCTGGGGCCAACGTCCTGACTTTC. Based on the CDR3 plus reference TRBV5-1 and TRBJ2-6, the full variable domain is KAGVTQTPRYLIKTRGQQVTLSCSPISGHRSVSWYQQTPGQGLQFLFEYFSETQRNKGNFPGRFSGRQFSNSRSEMNVSTLELGDSALYLCASSLAQEGSSGANVLTFGAGSRLTVL.